These 3 T cell receptor beta chains came from one sample sequenced in a study of T cell repertoires in cytomegalovirus infection. TCRdb reanalysed the reads using MiXCR and keeps one entry per CDR3 protein. The profile shows roughly 920,000 distinct CDR3 sequences, approximately 33% of them singletons. These receptors' antigens are unknown. The source material was cultured CD8+ T cells from PBMCs, sampled from culture after CMV antigen stimulation. The receptors were gathered from a human donor in good health (CMV status not recorded). Some clones in this sample may be carry-over from other donors' samples.

The chain joins TRBV7-9 to TRBJ1-5; 7 nucleotides line up with TRBD1. The CDR3 spans 16 residues. J lost 3 bases, V lost 0 bases, and 5 bases had no gene match. Germline V gene lookup returns CDR1 SEHNR and CDR2 FQNEAQ (reference sequence). The CDR3 spells CASSLAGGQDNQPQHF. As DNA, the CDR3 is TGTGCCAGCAGCTTAGCGGGTGGACAGGACAATCAGCCCCAGCATTTT.

V is TRBV7-9 and J is TRBJ1-4; D remains unclear. Trimming took 7 bases from V and 4 from J, leaving 19 bases between them. Germline V lookup: CDR1 SEHNR, CDR2 FQNEAQ (reference sequence). CDR3 length: 16 residues. The DNA of the CDR3 is TGTGCCAGCAACGCGGGCGTAATCGGAAATAATGAAAAACTGTTTTTT. This encodes CASNAGVIGNNEKLFF. The full variable domain, its missing parts supplied by reference TRBV7-9 and TRBJ1-4, is DTGVSQNPRHKITKRGQNVTFRCDPISEHNRLYWYRQTLGQGPEFLTYFQNEAQLEKSRLLSDRFSAERPKGSFSTLEIQRTEQGDSAMYLCASNAGVIGNNEKLFFGSGTQLSVL.

The V and J genes are TRBV12-3 or TRBV12-4 and TRBJ1-5, with D possibly matching TRBD1 (5 bases). The V end was cut by 7 bases, the J end by 5 bases, with 18 bases between. CDR3 size: 15 residues. Here the CDR3 reads CASILGGLGDQPQHF. The CDR3, as DNA: TGTGCCAGCATCCTTGGGGGTTTAGGGGATCAGCCCCAGCATTTT.